This passage covers 31 T cell receptor beta chains from one sample sequenced in a study of T cells in Graves' hyperthyroidism and ophthalmopathy. RNA transcripts provided the source from which TCR beta CDR3 regions were amplified. The primer set for the first-round RT-PCR of the TCR CDR3 was HTBI. TCRdb analysed the multiplex PCR reads with MiXCR anew, one entry per CDR3 protein. The data contain around 620,000 distinct CDR3 sequences, roughly 50% of them singletons. Sequenced sample: peripheral blood or thyroid tissue (not recorded which). These TCRs come from an adult woman with Graves' disease, either hyperthyroidism or ophthalmopathy (not recorded which).

J is TRBJ1-2 and V is TRBV10-3; possible D gene TRBD1, 5 bases. The germline CDR1 and CDR2 sequences are ENHRY and SYGVKD. The V gene lost 7 bases and the J gene lost 8 bases, with 20 bases spanning the gap. This CDR3 comprises 14 residues. The CDR3 sequence is CAIKGTERARGYTF. DNA for the CDR3: TGTGCCATCAAGGGGACGGAGCGGGCCCGAGGCTACACCTTC.

Comments on this clonotype: A read error may explain this, as a much larger clone is one base away. V and J are TRBV7-9 and TRBJ2-7; 9 nucleotides match TRBD2. The CDR3 is made up of 15 amino acids. Germline lookup yields CDR1 SEHNR and CDR2 FQNEAQ (reference sequence). CDR3 loop: CASSSRLAEPYEQYF. DNA for the CDR3: TGCGCCAGCAGCTCCAGACTAGCGGAGCCCTACGAGCAGTACTTC.

V usage is TRBV7-9 and J usage is TRBJ2-7, with D perhaps given as TRBD1 or TRBD2 (5 bases each). This CDR3 region has 12 residues. Germline lookup yields CDR1 SEHNR and CDR2 FQNEAQ (reference sequence). Deletions cut 3 bases from V and 9 bases from J, with 12 bases between. In DNA form, the CDR3 reads TGTGCCAGCAGCTTTGAGGGGTTTTGGCAGTACTTC. Protein sequence: CASSFEGFWQYF.

The chain uses TRBV29-1 and TRBJ1-2; unclear D gene. Trimming pared 3 bases from V and 7 bases from J, leaving 12 bases between. CDR1 and CDR2 from the germline V gene are SQVTM and ANQGSEA. This CDR3 is 12 amino acids long. The chain's CDR3 is CSVDRGFGGYTF. The CDR3 DNA reads TGCAGCGTTGATCGAGGGTTTGGTGGCTACACCTTC.

This clonotype showed up many times. The chain joins TRBV20-1 to TRBJ2-5, with 10 bases identical to TRBD2. The V gene's germline CDR1 is DFQATT and CDR2 SNEGSKA (reference sequence). There are 15 residues in the CDR3. V shed 3 bases, J shed 6 bases, and the junction held 10 bases outside the gene matches. The CDR3 sequence is CSASKREGLGQTQYF. The CDR3 nucleotides are TGCAGTGCTAGCAAGCGGGAGGGCCTTGGGCAGACCCAGTACTTC.

The V call is TRBV20-1, the J call TRBJ2-5; TRBD2 matches at 14 bases. Germline trimming cut 5 bases from V and 5 bases from J; bases unmatched to any gene: 7. Germline V gene lookup returns CDR1 DFQATT and CDR2 SNEGSKA (reference sequence). This CDR3 region has 15 residues. In nucleotides, the CDR3 is TGCAGTGCTGCTCGACTAGCGGGGGGGCTGGAGACCCAGTACTTC. As protein: CSAARLAGGLETQYF.

The rearrangement uses TRBV10-3 and TRBJ1-3; perhaps TRBD1 as D (5 bases). The CDR3 consists of 14 residues. Germline loops: CDR1 ENHRY, CDR2 SYGVKD. V was cut by 6 bases and J by 4 bases, with 13 bases left in between. For the CDR3, the DNA is TGTGCCATCAGGGGGCAGGGCTACGGAAACACCATATATTTT. It codes for CAIRGQGYGNTIYF.

This clonotype was seen many times. V gene TRBV9 combines with J gene TRBJ1-3; D gene unclear. CDR1 and CDR2 (germline): SGDLS, YYNGEE. With 2 bases removed from V and 8 bases from J, the gap between germline ends came to 11 bases. The CDR3 loop spans 13 amino acids. The CDR3 region is CASSVETFDTIYF. The DNA of the CDR3 is TGTGCCAGCAGCGTGGAGACATTCGACACCATATATTTT.

In its sample, this clonotype was seen many times. The V and J genes are TRBV5-1 and TRBJ2-6, with D hard to call. The CDR3 contains 16 residues. V gave up 2 bases and J gave up 0 bases, with 9 bases separating them. CDR1 SGHRS and CDR2 YFSETQ come from the germline V gene. The CDR3: CASSFKAASGANVLTF. The DNA for the CDR3 is TGCGCCAGCAGCTTTAAGGCTGCCTCTGGGGCCAACGTCCTGACTTTC. Full variable domain (rest looked up from reference TRBV5-1 and TRBJ2-6): KAGVTQTPRYLIKTRGQQVTLSCSPISGHRSVSWYQQTPGQGLQFLFEYFSETQRNKGNFPGRFSGRQFSNSRSEMNVSTLELGDSALYLCASSFKAASGANVLTFGAGSRLTVL.

At least ten counts were recorded for this clonotype. The rearrangement links TRBV4-1 to TRBJ1-5; 9 bases line up with TRBD1. Germline lookup yields CDR1 MGHRA and CDR2 YSYEKL. V lost 1 base to trimming and J lost 7 bases; unmatched junction nucleotides: 2. This CDR3 comprises 14 residues. CDR3 DNA sequence: TGCGCCAGCAGCCAAGGGACAGGGGTCCAGCCCCAGCATTTT. Protein sequence: CASSQGTGVQPQHF.

This clonotype occurred many times. J is TRBJ2-6 and V is TRBV5-1; D gene ambiguous. Trimming took 6 bases from V and 0 from J, leaving 10 bases between them. Germline V lookup: CDR1 SGHRS, CDR2 YFSETQ. The CDR3 consists of 15 residues. The CDR3 DNA sequence: TGCGCCAGCACCCCGGGCGGCTCTGGGGCCAACGTCCTGACTTTC. This encodes CASTPGGSGANVLTF.

This clonotype appeared many times. The J gene is TRBJ2-7, the V gene TRBV7-9; no definite D call. The CDR3 covers 12 residues. V lost 5 bases to trimming and J lost 7 bases, with 12 bases between them. CDR1 and CDR2 from the germline V gene are SEHNR and FQNEAQ (reference sequence). CDR3 loop: CASSPLNVEQYF. The CDR3 region has the DNA TGTGCCAGCAGCCCCCTGAACGTGGAGCAGTACTTC. Together with reference TRBV7-9 and TRBJ2-7, the CDR3 gives the full variable domain: DTGVSQNPRHKITKRGQNVTFRCDPISEHNRLYWYRQTLGQGPEFLTYFQNEAQLEKSRLLSDRFSAERPKGSFSTLEIQRTEQGDSAMYLCASSPLNVEQYFGPGTRLTVT.

The gene calls are TRBV15 and TRBJ1-2; 8 bases fit TRBD1. The V and J ends lost 1 base and 8 bases, in that order; junction bases with no gene match: 9. The CDR3 is made up of 15 amino acids. Per the germline V gene, CDR1 is LNHNV and CDR2 is YYDKDF (reference sequence). The CDR3 spells CATSRVSPTGDGYTF. The CDR3 nucleotides are TGTGCCACCAGCAGAGTATCCCCGACAGGGGACGGCTACACCTTC. The full variable domain, with the rest looked up from reference TRBV15 and TRBJ1-2, is DAMVIQNPRYQVTQFGKPVTLSCSQTLNHNVMYWYQQKSSQAPKLLFHYYDKDFNNEADTPDNFQSRRPNTSFCFLDIRSPGLGDTAMYLCATSRVSPTGDGYTFGSGTRLTVV.

The chain uses TRBV20-1 and TRBJ1-2; possible D gene TRBD1, 5 bases. Trimming shortened V by 0 bases and J by 7 bases, and 9 bases separated the two germline ends. This CDR3 is built from 12 residues. CDR1 is DFQATT, CDR2 SNEGSKA, per germline (reference sequence). In nucleotides, the CDR3 is TGCAGTGCTAGAGAGAGTGGGGCTGGCTACACCTTC. This gives the protein CSARESGAGYTF.

This clonotype was found many times. The V call is TRBV6-5, the J call TRBJ2-7; 8 nucleotides line up with TRBD2. V lost 0 bases and J lost 0; bases outside the gene matches: 7. CDR3 length: 17 residues. CDR1 is MNHEY and CDR2 is SVGAGI in the germline V gene. This CDR3 reads CASSYSRSLADSYEQYF. As DNA, the CDR3 is TGTGCCAGCAGTTACTCAAGATCACTAGCGGACTCCTACGAGCAGTACTTC.

Details on this clonotype: Sequence at one end of the junction differs from germline and may be a read error. CDR3 nucleotide sequence: TGTGCCAGCAGCCAACGGGGGCCCCAAGAGACCCAGTACTTC. Amino acids: CASSQRGPQETQYF. The chain has TRBV15 and TRBJ2-5; either TRBD1 or TRBD2 may fit D (6 bases each). The length of the CDR3 is 14 residues. Germline CDR1 is LNHNV and CDR2 is YYDKDF (reference sequence).

This clonotype was counted ten times or more. The chain recombines TRBV7-2 with TRBJ2-7; D might be TRBD2 (6 bases). The CDR3 is made up of 18 amino acids. Looked up from germline, CDR1 is SGHTA and CDR2 is FQGNSA. Trimming pared 2 bases from V and 1 base from J, leaving 21 bases between. CDR3 loop: CASSLKGRGDFRSYEQYF. The CDR3 bases are TGTGCCAGCAGCTTAAAGGGGCGGGGAGACTTTAGATCCTACGAGCAGTACTTC.

This clonotype was observed a handful of times. The chain links TRBV12-3 or TRBV12-4 to TRBJ2-2; D remains unclear. Trimming stripped 6 bases from V and 4 bases from J, with 12 bases between. The CDR3 spans 14 residues. Here the CDR3 reads CASSLNRITGELFF. CDR3 DNA: TGTGCCAGCAGCCTGAACAGAATCACCGGGGAGCTGTTTTTT.

J is TRBJ2-5 and V is TRBV11-2; maybe TRBD1 (5 bases). There are 14 residues in the CDR3. V lost 2 bases and J lost 3, with 10 bases in between. Looked up from germline, CDR1 is SGHAT and CDR2 is FQNNGV. The CDR3 protein is CASSLSPREETQYF. CDR3 in DNA: TGTGCCAGCAGCTTATCTCCCAGGGAAGAGACCCAGTACTTC.

The V call is TRBV10-3, the J call TRBJ1-4; 9 bases line up with TRBD1. Germline V CDR1 and CDR2: ENHRY, SYGVKD. The CDR3 runs 14 residues. J gave up 4 bases and V 7 bases, and 4 bases lay outside the gene matches. The CDR3 loop is CAITPGQGNEKLFF. The CDR3 nucleotides read TGTGCCATCACCCCGGGACAGGGTAATGAAAAACTGTTTTTT.

The chain employs TRBV7-2 and TRBJ1-2; D is unclear. This CDR3 comprises 15 residues. Trimming shortened V by 5 bases and J by 2 bases, and 15 bases separated the two germline ends. Looked up from germline, CDR1 is SGHTA and CDR2 is FQGNSA. CDR3 nucleotide sequence: TGTGCCAGCAGCCCTCCCTTCGGACCGAACTATGGCTACACCTTC. It yields the protein CASSPPFGPNYGYTF.

This clonotype showed up many times. The rearrangement uses TRBV6-2 or TRBV6-3 and TRBJ1-1; a weak D match, TRBD1 (5 bases). CDR3 length: 12 amino acids. The ends were cut back, 8 bases at V and 4 bases at J, with 11 bases in the middle. Germline V gene lookup returns CDR1 MNHEY and CDR2 SVGEGT. The CDR3 sequence: CASGTGTTEAFF. The CDR3 coding sequence is TGTGCCAGCGGGACGGGGACCACTGAAGCTTTCTTT.

This clonotype was observed many times. V and J are TRBV11-1 and TRBJ2-6; a possible D gene is TRBD2 (5 bases). V was cut by 0 bases and J by 3 bases, with 9 bases left in between. The CDR3 length is 16 residues. The V gene's germline CDR1 is SGHAT and CDR2 FQDESV (reference sequence). DNA of the CDR3: TGTGCCAGCAGCTTAGCGGGAGTTGGTGGGGCCAACGTCCTGACTTTC. Translated, it gives CASSLAGVGGANVLTF.

This clonotype was observed a few times. The chain couples TRBV4-1 to TRBJ2-3; 14 nucleotides align to TRBD2. Germline V gene sequence: CDR1 MGHRA, CDR2 YSYEKL. The trim removed 1 base at V and 5 bases at J, leaving 5 bases unmatched. There are 17 residues in the CDR3. The CDR3 sequence is CASSQAGLAGAKDTQYF. The DNA for the CDR3 is TGCGCCAGCAGCCAAGCGGGACTAGCGGGAGCAAAAGATACGCAGTATTTT.

This clonotype was counted ten times or more. The chain recombines TRBV2 with TRBJ2-6; D is perhaps TRBD1 (7 bases). Trimming took 5 bases from V and 2 from J, leaving 19 bases between them. From germline, CDR1 is SNHLY and CDR2 FYNNEI. This CDR3 has 18 residues. CDR3 region: CASSSRRQGLTGANVLTF. The DNA of the CDR3 is TGTGCCAGCAGTAGTAGGCGACAGGGACTCACTGGGGCCAACGTCCTGACTTTC.

The chain joins TRBV7-3 to TRBJ1-1; TRBD1 is a possible D gene (5 bases). The length of the CDR3 is 15 residues. The germline V gene has CDR1 SGHTA and CDR2 FQGTGA. V lost 2 bases and J 1 base, leaving 11 bases between the germline ends. The CDR3 loop is CASSLRQGGNTEAFF. The CDR3 DNA sequence: TGTGCCAGCAGCTTACGGCAGGGTGGGAACACTGAAGCTTTCTTT.

This clonotype was seen ten or more times. The genes are TRBV19 and TRBJ2-5, with 11 positions matching TRBD2. The CDR3 extends over 16 amino acids. The V gene's germline CDR1 is LNHDA and CDR2 SQIVND (reference sequence). V lost 3 bases to trimming and J lost 3 bases; unmatched junction nucleotides: 6. CDR3 protein: CASSIWSSGRKETQYF. The DNA for the CDR3 is TGTGCCAGTAGTATTTGGTCTAGCGGGAGGAAAGAGACCCAGTACTTC.

This chain joins TRBV11-1 and TRBJ2-7; 10 nucleotides match TRBD1. Germline V lookup: CDR1 SGHAT, CDR2 FQDESV (reference sequence). The J segment lost 6 bases and the V segment lost 5 bases, leaving 7 bases of the junction unmatched. CDR3 length: 14 residues. This chain's CDR3 is CASSTGTGAFEQYF. The DNA of the CDR3 is TGTGCCAGCAGCACCGGGACAGGGGCCTTCGAGCAGTACTTC. The full variable domain, with the rest looked up from reference TRBV11-1 and TRBJ2-7, is EAEVAQSPRYKITEKSQAVAFWCDPISGHATLYWYRQILGQGPELLVQFQDESVVDDSQLPKDRFSAERLKGVDSTLKIQPAELGDSAMYLCASSTGTGAFEQYFGPGTRLTVT.

Many counts were recorded for this clonotype. The rearrangement links TRBV7-8 to TRBJ1-5, with a weak D call TRBD1 (6 bases). Between the trimmed V and J ends, which lost 4 bases and 7 bases, there was a span of 11 bases. CDR3 length equals 13 residues. CDR1 and CDR2 (germline): SGHVS, FQNEAQ. As DNA, the CDR3 is TGTGCCAGCAGCTCGGCTCAGGGGCAGCCCCAGCATTTT. Its translation: CASSSAQGQPQHF.

In its sample, this clonotype was seen many times. The chain employs TRBV15 and TRBJ1-2, with D maybe TRBD1 (5 bases). The CDR3 length is 13 residues. CDR1 and CDR2 (germline): LNHNV, YYDKDF (reference sequence). Between the trimmed V and J ends, which lost 9 bases and 2 bases, there was a span of 13 bases. CDR3 sequence: CATHSGQNYGYTF. CDR3 sequence (DNA): TGTGCCACTCACTCAGGGCAGAACTATGGCTACACCTTC.

This clonotype was picked up many times. The chain uses TRBV13 and TRBJ1-6; D is undetermined. Germline CDR1 is PRHDT and CDR2 is FYEKMQ (reference sequence). CDR3 length: 13 amino acids. The V end was cut by 7 bases, the J end by 6 bases, with 10 bases between. CDR3 amino acids: CASTVRSNSPLHF. In DNA, the CDR3 is TGTGCCAGCACTGTGCGTTCTAATTCACCCCTCCACTTT.